This T cell receptor (beta chain) is drawn from a study of T cells in Graves' hyperthyroidism and ophthalmopathy. In germline, CDR1 is SNHLY, CDR2 FYNNEI. The CDR3 extends over 13 amino acids. V dropped 10 bases and J dropped 5; count of bases not matched to a gene: 8. This clonotype was recorded at least ten times. Template material for amplifying TCR beta CDR3 regions consisted of RNA transcripts. A set of HTBI primers served as the primers for a first-round RT-PCR of the TCR CDR3. TCRdb reprocessed the multiplex PCR reads with MiXCR, giving one entry per CDR3 protein. This table holds about 210,000 distinct CDR3 sequences, 15% to 20% found once.

The chain recombines TRBV2 with TRBJ2-1, with TRBD2 identical over 7 bases. The specimen was blood. This sequence was found in a man aged 45-65 years with Graves' hyperthyroidism. DNA for the CDR3: TGTGCCACCCCCGGGCGGGGGAACAATGAGCAGTTCTTC. Translation gives CATPGRGNNEQFF. Complete variable domain (other parts from reference TRBV2 and TRBJ2-1): EPEVTQTPSHQVTQMGQEVILRCVPISNHLYFYWYRQILGQKVEFLVSFYNNEISEKSEIFDDQFSVERPDGSNFTLKIRSTKLEDSAMYFCATPGRGNNEQFFGPGTRLTVL.